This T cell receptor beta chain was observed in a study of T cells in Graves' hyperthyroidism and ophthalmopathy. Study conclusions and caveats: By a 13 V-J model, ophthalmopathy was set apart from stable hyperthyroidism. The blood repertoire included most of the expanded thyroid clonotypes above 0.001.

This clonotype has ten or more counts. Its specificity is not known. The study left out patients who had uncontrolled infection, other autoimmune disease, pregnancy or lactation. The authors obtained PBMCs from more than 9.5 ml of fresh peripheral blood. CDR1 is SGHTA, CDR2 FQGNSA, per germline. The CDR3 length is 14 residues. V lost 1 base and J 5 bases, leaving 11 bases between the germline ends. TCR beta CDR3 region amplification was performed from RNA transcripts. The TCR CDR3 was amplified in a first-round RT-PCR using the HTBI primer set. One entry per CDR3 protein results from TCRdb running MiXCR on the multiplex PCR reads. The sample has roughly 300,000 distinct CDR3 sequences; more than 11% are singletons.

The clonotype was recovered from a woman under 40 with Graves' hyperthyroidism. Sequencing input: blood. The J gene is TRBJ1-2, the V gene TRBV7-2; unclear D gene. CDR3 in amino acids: CASSLVGQKYGYTF. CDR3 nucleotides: TGTGCCAGCAGCTTAGTGGGCCAGAAGTATGGCTACACCTTC.